The clone carrying this T cell receptor beta chain has more than one count but fewer than ten. The sample belongs to a study of blood T cells in healthy people across ages. The CDR3 sequence is 14 residues long. Germline CDR1 SGHAT, CDR2 FQDESV (reference sequence). Trimming stripped 5 bases from V and 3 bases from J, with 13 bases between. A second PCR, run for roughly 7 to 12 cycles, used a sample-barcoded 5' primer plus a J-beta primer mix. Using its own MiXCR run on the 5' RACE reads, TCRdb lists one record per CDR3 protein. The table includes approximately 770,000 distinct CDR3 sequences, 58% detected once.

The TCR was taken from a man aged 25-45 years in good health. Sequencing input: blood. The V and J genes are TRBV11-1 and TRBJ1-2; D is unclear. The CDR3: CASSLSDGHYGYTF. The CDR3 DNA sequence: TGTGCCAGCAGCCTATCGGACGGACACTATGGCTACACCTTC.